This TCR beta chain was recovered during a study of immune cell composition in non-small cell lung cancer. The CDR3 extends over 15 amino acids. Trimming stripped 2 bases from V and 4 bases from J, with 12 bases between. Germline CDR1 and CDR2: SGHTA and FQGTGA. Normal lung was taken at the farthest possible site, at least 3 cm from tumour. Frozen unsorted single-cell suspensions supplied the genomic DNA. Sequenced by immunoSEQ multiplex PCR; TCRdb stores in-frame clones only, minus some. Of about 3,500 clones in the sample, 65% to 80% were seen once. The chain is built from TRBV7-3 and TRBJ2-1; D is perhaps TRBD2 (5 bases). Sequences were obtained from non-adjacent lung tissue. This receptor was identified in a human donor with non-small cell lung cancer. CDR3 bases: TGTGCCAGCAGCTTATCTAGCTCCGGGTACAATGAGCAGTTCTTC. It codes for CASSLSSSGYNEQFF. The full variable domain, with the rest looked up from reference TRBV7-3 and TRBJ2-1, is GAGVSQTPSNKVTEKGKYVELRCDPISGHTALYWYRQSLGQGPEFLIYFQGTGAADDSGLPNDRFFAVRPEGSVSTLKIQRTERGDSAVYLCASSLSSSGYNEQFFGPGTRLTVL.